A selection of T cell receptor beta chains follows, all from one sample in a study of cytomegalovirus exposure and HLA in healthy donors. Measured with immunoSEQ multiplex PCR; TCRdb has only the in-frame clones, and not every one. The sample yields fewer than 150,000 clones, roughly 80% seen once. Sequencing was performed on PBMCs. These receptor sequences come from a man between 35 and 55 years old in good health and CMV-seropositive. Both conserved end residues are part of each CDR3. The D gene is left open where the match is weak. Clone size appears in some rows only: once, few, many, or a class for an expanded clone.

DNA: TGTGCCAGCAGCTCCTCTACGCTAACCTACGAGCAGTACTTC; CDR3: CASSSSTLTYEQYF; size: few; V: TRBV7-9; length: 14; D: NA; J: TRBJ2-7
DNA: TGTGCCAGCAGCTCGGACTACCGTCAAGAGACCCAGTACTTC; CDR3: CASSSDYRQETQYF; size: once; V: TRBV7-6; length: 14; D: NA; J: TRBJ2-5
DNA: TGTGCCAGCAGCCAACCTTCAGGGGGACAGGATGAAGCTTTCTTT; CDR3: CASSQPSGGQDEAFF; size: NA; V: TRBV4-2; length: 15; D: TRBD1; J: TRBJ1-1
DNA: TGTGCCAGCAGCGGACTTGGGGGGAGCACTGAAGCTTTCTTT; CDR3: CASSGLGGSTEAFF; size: NA; V: TRBV7-9; length: 14; D: NA; J: TRBJ1-1
DNA: TGTGCCATCAGCCTCTCGGGAGGGCCCCAAGAGACCCAGTACTTC; CDR3: CAISLSGGPQETQYF; size: few; V: TRBV10-3; length: 15; D: TRBD2; J: TRBJ2-5
DNA: TGTGCCAGCAGCTTAGCTGGGGGGGGACCGGGCAATCAGCCCCAGCATTTT; CDR3: CASSLAGGGPGNQPQHF; size: NA; V: TRBV7-8; length: 17; D: NA; J: TRBJ1-5
DNA: TGTGCCAGCAGCCGAAGTGGGCGGGAGGGGACAGATACGCAGTATTTT; CDR3: CASSRSGREGTDTQYF; size: NA; V: TRBV5-6; length: 16; D: TRBD2; J: TRBJ2-3
DNA: TGTGCCAGCAGTCTTAAACCAGGGGACTATGGCTACACCTTC; CDR3: CASSLKPGDYGYTF; size: NA; V: TRBV27; length: 14; D: NA; J: TRBJ1-2
DNA: TGCGCCAGCAGCCCTAGGGACAAAGCCCGGCCTGAAGCTTTCTTT; CDR3: CASSPRDKARPEAFF; size: few; V: TRBV4-1; length: 15; D: NA; J: TRBJ1-1
DNA: TGCAGCGTTGTGAAACTAGAAGCTTTCTTT; CDR3: CSVVKLEAFF; size: NA; V: TRBV29-1; length: 10; D: NA; J: TRBJ1-1
DNA: TGTGCCAGCACCCGGGAGGGGAAAATTACTGAAGCTTTCTTT; CDR3: CASTREGKITEAFF; size: once; V: TRBV6-1; length: 14; D: NA; J: TRBJ1-1
DNA: TGTGCCAGCAGGCTAGTCCCGGGACAGGGGGCGGGTTCACCCCTCCACTTT; CDR3: CASRLVPGQGAGSPLHF; size: NA; V: TRBV5-5; length: 17; D: TRBD1; J: TRBJ1-6
DNA: TGCAGCGGGAGAGCGGGAGGCTCCTACGAGCAGTACTTC; CDR3: CSGRAGGSYEQYF; size: once; V: TRBV29-1; length: 13; D: TRBD2; J: TRBJ2-7
DNA: TGTGCCTGGAACGGTCAGGGGCCCTCCTACGAGCAGTACTTC; CDR3: CAWNGQGPSYEQYF; size: NA; V: TRBV30; length: 14; D: NA; J: TRBJ2-7
DNA: TGTGCCAGCAGCTTAGATTCCCGACTAGCGGGAGGAAATGAGCAGTTCTTC; CDR3: CASSLDSRLAGGNEQFF; size: NA; V: TRBV11-2; length: 17; D: TRBD2; J: TRBJ2-1
DNA: TGTGCCAGCTCCTCCAGACAGGGGCGCTCTGGAAACACCATATATTTT; CDR3: CASSSRQGRSGNTIYF; size: NA; V: TRBV18; length: 16; D: TRBD1; J: TRBJ1-3
DNA: TGCGCCAGCAGCCAAGAGCAGGGCAGATCACCCCTCCACTTT; CDR3: CASSQEQGRSPLHF; size: NA; V: TRBV4-3; length: 14; D: NA; J: TRBJ1-6
DNA: TGTGCCAGCAGCTCTACAGAGTCCTATGGCTACACCTTC; CDR3: CASSSTESYGYTF; size: few; V: TRBV11-1; length: 13; D: NA; J: TRBJ1-2
DNA: TGCGCCAGCAGCCAGTCAGGAGCGGGGTACGAGCAGTACTTC; CDR3: CASSQSGAGYEQYF; size: NA; V: TRBV4-3; length: 14; D: TRBD2; J: TRBJ2-7
DNA: TGCGCCAGCAGCTTGAACGGACTAGCGGGGGCAGATACGCAGTATTTT; CDR3: CASSLNGLAGADTQYF; size: NA; V: TRBV5-1; length: 16; D: TRBD2; J: TRBJ2-3
DNA: TGTGCCAGCAAGGCAGGGTTAAGTTCGACCTACGAGCAGTACTTC; CDR3: CASKAGLSSTYEQYF; size: NA; V: TRBV13; length: 15; D: NA; J: TRBJ2-7
DNA: TGTGCCAGCAGCGTATCCGGGACAGGGACTTCACCCCTCCACTTT; CDR3: CASSVSGTGTSPLHF; size: NA; V: TRBV9; length: 15; D: TRBD1; J: TRBJ1-6
DNA: TGTGCCAGTAGTAATCTGGGCGTGGGTAACACTGAAGCTTTCTTT; CDR3: CASSNLGVGNTEAFF; size: NA; V: TRBV19; length: 15; D: NA; J: TRBJ1-1
DNA: TGCGCCAGCAGCCACCAGACAGGGGGCATGGTAGAGCAGTACTTC; CDR3: CASSHQTGGMVEQYF; size: NA; V: TRBV4-1; length: 15; D: TRBD1; J: TRBJ2-7
DNA: TGCGCCAGCAGCCAAGATTTTCCCTTCTCCGGGGGATCGAACACCGGGGAGCTGTTTTTT; CDR3: CASSQDFPFSGGSNTGELFF; size: once; V: TRBV4-3; length: 20; D: NA; J: TRBJ2-2
DNA: TGTGCCAGCAGCTTCAGGGGACACACTGAAGCTTTCTTT; CDR3: CASSFRGHTEAFF; size: few; V: TRBV2; length: 13; D: NA; J: TRBJ1-1
DNA: TGTGCCAGCAGCTTAAGCAGGTCGTACGAGCAGTACTTC; CDR3: CASSLSRSYEQYF; size: NA; V: TRBV7-9; length: 13; D: NA; J: TRBJ2-7
DNA: TGTGCCAGCAGCTTAGGACAGGGCAATGAAAAACTGTTTTTT; CDR3: CASSLGQGNEKLFF; size: NA; V: TRBV7-6; length: 14; D: TRBD1; J: TRBJ1-4
DNA: TGTGCCAGCAGCCTTAGCGGGGCCTCCTACAATGAGCAGTTCTTC; CDR3: CASSLSGASYNEQFF; size: few; V: TRBV9; length: 15; D: TRBD2; J: TRBJ2-1
DNA: TGTGCCAGCAGCCTGGGGACTACGATCAATGAGCAGTTCTTC; CDR3: CASSLGTTINEQFF; size: few; V: TRBV6-5; length: 14; D: TRBD2; J: TRBJ2-1
DNA: TGTGCCAGCAGTTTCGGACTCCGGAGCTCCTACGAGCAGTACTTC; CDR3: CASSFGLRSSYEQYF; size: NA; V: TRBV2; length: 15; D: NA; J: TRBJ2-7
DNA: TGTGCCAGCTTCAGGGGAGGGGACCACTACAATGAGCAGTTCTTC; CDR3: CASFRGGDHYNEQFF; size: NA; V: TRBV5-4; length: 15; D: NA; J: TRBJ2-1
DNA: TGCGCCAGCAGCTTCCGGGCGGCAGGGGGCTACGAGCAGTACTTC; CDR3: CASSFRAAGGYEQYF; size: few; V: TRBV5-1; length: 15; D: TRBD1; J: TRBJ2-7
DNA: TGTGCCAGCAGCAGGGATCGCTGGAATGAAAAACTGTTTTTT; CDR3: CASSRDRWNEKLFF; size: NA; V: TRBV2; length: 14; D: NA; J: TRBJ1-4
DNA: TGTGCCAGCAGTTACTCGTATACAAGAGAGCAGTACTTC; CDR3: CASSYSYTREQYF; size: NA; V: TRBV6-5; length: 13; D: NA; J: TRBJ2-7
DNA: TGTGCCAGCAGTAAGACAGCTATGAACACTGAAGCTTTCTTT; CDR3: CASSKTAMNTEAFF; size: NA; V: TRBV6-1; length: 14; D: NA; J: TRBJ1-1
DNA: TGTGCCAGCAGCCCCCGGGACAGAGACTACGAGCAGTACTTC; CDR3: CASSPRDRDYEQYF; size: NA; V: TRBV7-9; length: 14; D: TRBD1; J: TRBJ2-7
DNA: TGCGCCAGCAGTAATCAGGGAAACACTGAAGCTTTCTTT; CDR3: CASSNQGNTEAFF; size: NA; V: TRBV5-1; length: 13; D: NA; J: TRBJ1-1
DNA: TGCGCCAGCACCTCTTCAGGTGCCAGCACGGGGAATGAGCAGTTCTTC; CDR3: CASTSSGASTGNEQFF; size: NA; V: TRBV5-1; length: 16; D: NA; J: TRBJ2-1
DNA: TGTGCCGCCCAGGGTAATGTGAACACTGAAGCTTTCTTT; CDR3: CAAQGNVNTEAFF; size: NA; V: TRBV6-1; length: 13; D: NA; J: TRBJ1-1
DNA: TGCGCCAGCAGCCTGGGACAGATCTCCACTGAAGCTTTCTTT; CDR3: CASSLGQISTEAFF; size: NA; V: TRBV4-1; length: 14; D: TRBD1; J: TRBJ1-1
DNA: TGTGCCTGGAGCGCGGGACAGCCTCACATTAACTATGGCTACACCTTC; CDR3: CAWSAGQPHINYGYTF; size: NA; V: TRBV30; length: 16; D: TRBD1; J: TRBJ1-2